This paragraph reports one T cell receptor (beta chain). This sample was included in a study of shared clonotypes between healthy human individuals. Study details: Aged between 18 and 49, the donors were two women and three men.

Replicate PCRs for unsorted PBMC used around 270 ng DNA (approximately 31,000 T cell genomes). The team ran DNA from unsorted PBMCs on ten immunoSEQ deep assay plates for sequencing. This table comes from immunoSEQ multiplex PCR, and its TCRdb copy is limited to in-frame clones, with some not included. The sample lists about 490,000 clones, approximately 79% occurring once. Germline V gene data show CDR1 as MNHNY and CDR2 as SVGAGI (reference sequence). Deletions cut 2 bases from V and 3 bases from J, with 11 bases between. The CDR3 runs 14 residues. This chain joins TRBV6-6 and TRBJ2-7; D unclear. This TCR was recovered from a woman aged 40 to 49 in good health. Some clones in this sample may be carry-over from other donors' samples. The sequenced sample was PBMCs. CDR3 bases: TGTGCCAGCAGTTACCAAGGACGGAGCTACGAGCAGTACTTC. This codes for CASSYQGRSYEQYF.